This T cell receptor beta chain comes out of a study of T-cell reconstitution after alpha-beta-depleted transplantation in children. Trimming pared 6 bases from V and 1 base from J, leaving 18 bases between. Germline V gene sequence: CDR1 MDHEN, CDR2 SYDVKM. The CDR3 contains 16 residues. A few counts support this clonotype. Its antigen is not known. As it was prepared, the TCRbeta library received unique molecular identifiers. MiXCR, applied by TCRdb to the PCR reads, yields one record per CDR3 protein. This sample has 350,000 to 500,000 distinct CDR3 sequences, with roughly 43% found just once. Study-level findings and limits: At day 60, the high TCRbeta diversity found in some patients originated from recipient T cells and thymic progenitors that had survived. The main origin of T-cell counts and diversity one year after transplant was newly produced T cells. Several hundred expanded graft clones reportedly supplied alpha-beta T cells about two months after transplant.

The clonotype originates from a girl aged 2 to 9 with aplastic anemia, due to receive a stem cell transplant. The chain joins TRBV28 to TRBJ1-2; possible D gene TRBD1, 5 bases. The specimen comprised PBMCs, sampled before TCRalphabeta/CD19-depleted stem cell transplant. The CDR3 sequence is CASSSLSSGVNYGYTF. CDR3 nucleotide sequence: TGTGCCAGCAGCAGTCTCTCTTCGGGGGTTAACTATGGCTACACCTTC.